This T cell receptor (beta chain) appears in the sequencing data of a study of T cell changes during pregnancy in multiple sclerosis. Measured with immunoSEQ multiplex PCR; TCRdb has only the in-frame clones, and not every one. The data hold 20,000 to 30,000 clones, with more than 90% observed a single time. The CDR3 sequence is 14 residues long. Germline V gene lookup returns CDR1 MNHNS and CDR2 SASEGT. Trimming shortened V by 4 bases and J by 2 bases, and 10 bases separated the two germline ends. The clonotype comes from a female donor in good health, enrolled as a control in a pregnancy study. The J gene is TRBJ2-3, the V gene TRBV6-1; TRBD2 might be the D (5 bases). The sample in question was CD8+ T cells from peripheral blood mononuclear cells, obtained in the third trimester of pregnancy. This CDR3 reads CASSGLEATDTQYF. Here the CDR3 DNA reads TGTGCCAGCAGTGGGTTGGAGGCCACAGATACGCAGTATTTT.